Listed here is a single TCR beta chain. Its cognate antigen is unknown. This sample is drawn from a study of cytomegalovirus exposure and HLA in healthy donors. Study-level points and caveats: The classifier was said to identify cytomegalovirus status with high specificity and sensitivity.

CDR1 and CDR2 from the germline V gene are SEHNR and FQNEAQ (reference sequence). V dropped 5 bases and J dropped 0 bases, with 13 bases sitting between them. The CDR3 length is 15 residues. PCR involved 60 Vbeta and 13 Jbeta primers. This table comes from immunoSEQ multiplex PCR, and its TCRdb copy is limited to in-frame clones, with some not included. The record lists 100,000 to 150,000 clones, of which the ten most abundant hold under 2%. Sequencing was performed on PBMCs. The chain combines TRBV7-9 with TRBJ1-1; maybe TRBD1 (6 bases). The origin of this receptor is a young man in good health and CMV-seronegative. DNA of the CDR3: TGTGCCAGCAGCATTCAGGGGATATTGAACACTGAAGCTTTCTTT. Translating it yields CASSIQGILNTEAFF.